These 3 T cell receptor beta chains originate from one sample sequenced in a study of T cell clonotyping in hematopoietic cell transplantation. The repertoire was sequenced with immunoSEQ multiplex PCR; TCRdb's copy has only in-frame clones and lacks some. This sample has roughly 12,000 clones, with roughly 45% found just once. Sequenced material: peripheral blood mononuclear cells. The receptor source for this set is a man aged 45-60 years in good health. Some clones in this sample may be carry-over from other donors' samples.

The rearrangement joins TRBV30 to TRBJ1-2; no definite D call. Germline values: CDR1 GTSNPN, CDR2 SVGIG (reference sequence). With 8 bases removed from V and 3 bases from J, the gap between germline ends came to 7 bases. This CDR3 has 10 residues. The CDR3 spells CAGADYGYTF. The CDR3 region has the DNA TGTGCCGGCGCGGACTATGGCTACACCTTC.

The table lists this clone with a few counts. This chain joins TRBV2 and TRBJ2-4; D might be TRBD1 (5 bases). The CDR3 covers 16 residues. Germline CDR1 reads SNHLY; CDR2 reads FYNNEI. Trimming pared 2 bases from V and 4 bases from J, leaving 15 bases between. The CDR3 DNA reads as TGTGCCAGCAGTGAAAAGGCTGCCAGGGTTAAAAACATTCAGTACTTC. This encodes CASSEKAARVKNIQYF.

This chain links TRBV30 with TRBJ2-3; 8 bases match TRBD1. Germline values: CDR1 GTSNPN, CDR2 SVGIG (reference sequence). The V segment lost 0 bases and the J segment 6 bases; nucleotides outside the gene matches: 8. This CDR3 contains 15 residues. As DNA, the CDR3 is TGTGCCTGGAGTGTAGGGCAGGGGGCGACGGATACGCAGTATTTT. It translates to CAWSVGQGATDTQYF.